The next 5 T cell receptor beta chains were all read from a single sample in a study of T cells in Graves' hyperthyroidism and ophthalmopathy. Amplification of TCR beta CDR3 regions was performed using RNA transcripts as template. TCR CDR3 underwent first-round RT-PCR with the HTBI primer set. One entry per CDR3 protein, called by TCRdb with MiXCR from the multiplex PCR reads. The table records 350,000 to 450,000 distinct CDR3 sequences, approximately 17% of them present only once. The sample consisted of blood. The receptors shown here come from a woman in her twenties or thirties with Graves' hyperthyroidism that later progressed to Graves' ophthalmopathy.

The chain is built from TRBV7-9 and TRBJ2-7; D unclear. Germline CDR1 reads SEHNR; CDR2 reads FQNEAQ (reference sequence). V lost 4 bases and J lost 5, with 12 bases in between. The CDR3 loop spans 13 amino acids. CDR3 residues: CASSSPLLNEQYF. CDR3 coding DNA: TGTGCCAGCAGCTCCCCCCTGCTAAACGAGCAGTACTTC.

This clonotype was picked up one time. A much larger clone lies a single base off, so this may be a read error. This chain joins TRBV3-1 and TRBJ2-5; D gene unclear. The CDR3 extends over 15 amino acids. Germline-derived CDR1 and CDR2 are LGHDT and YNNKEL (reference sequence). CDR3 sequence: CVSSQPPSTQETQYF. The CDR3 coding sequence is TGTGTCAGCAGCCAACCCCCTTCCACCCAAGAGACCCAGTACTTC.

This clonotype was picked up many times. The gene calls are TRBV28 and TRBJ2-5; TRBD2 matches at 10 bases. In germline, CDR1 is MDHEN, CDR2 SYDVKM. J lost 4 bases, V lost 6 bases, and 20 bases had no gene match. The CDR3 has 19 amino acids. The CDR3 spells CASSLPPLAGALEGETQYF. The CDR3 nucleotides read TGTGCCAGCAGCCTCCCCCCGCTAGCGGGAGCCCTCGAAGGAGAGACCCAGTACTTC.

This clonotype was observed a few times. The chain employs TRBV6-1 and TRBJ2-7; the match to TRBD1 covers 7 bases. There are 13 residues in the CDR3. Germline CDR1 is MNHNS and CDR2 is SASEGT. Trimming at V came to 10 bases and at J to 4 bases, leaving 10 bases not matched to a gene. The CDR3 DNA sequence: TGTGCCACCACCCGGACAGGACAATACGAGCAGTACTTC. As protein: CATTRTGQYEQYF.

This clonotype was seen ten or more times. The V call is TRBV10-3, the J call TRBJ1-1, with D possibly matching TRBD1 (6 bases). V dropped 8 bases and J dropped 3 bases, with 16 bases sitting between them. The CDR3 contains 14 residues. CDR1 ENHRY and CDR2 SYGVKD come from the germline V gene. The CDR3 is CAIGTSGGYTEAFF. The CDR3 coding sequence is TGTGCCATCGGGACAAGTGGGGGATACACTGAAGCTTTCTTT.